The 5 T cell receptor beta chains listed next were all sequenced from one sample in a study of cytomegalovirus exposure and HLA in healthy donors. PCR involved 60 Vbeta and 13 Jbeta primers. Method: immunoSEQ multiplex PCR; TCRdb's copy keeps in-frame clones and lacks some. Here the sample spans around 150,000 clones, roughly 80% being singletons. Sequenced: PBMCs. The receptors were sampled from a female donor in good health and CMV-seronegative.

The chain has TRBV6-1 and TRBJ1-5, with D uncertain. The CDR3 totals 15 residues. Deletions cut 10 bases from V and 0 bases from J, with 16 bases between. Germline CDR1 and CDR2: MNHNS and SASEGT. The CDR3 region is CATGRVVGSNQPQHF. The CDR3 nucleotides are TGTGCCACCGGTCGAGTTGTCGGTAGCAATCAGCCCCAGCATTTT.

This rearrangement joins TRBV10-3 to TRBJ1-2, with D perhaps TRBD1 (6 bases). Deletions cut 3 bases from V and 6 bases from J, with 17 bases between. The germline CDR1 and CDR2 sequences are ENHRY and SYGVKD. The CDR3 loop spans 15 amino acids. The CDR3 nucleotides are TGTGCCATCAGTGAACAGGGAGGGGGACAAGATGGCTACACCTTC. It is translated as CAISEQGGGQDGYTF.

The chain has TRBV4-2 and TRBJ2-1; 7 bases are a match to TRBD2. Trimming removed 4 bases from V and 0 bases from J; junction bases left unmatched: 6. CDR3 length: 16 amino acids. CDR1 is LGHNA and CDR2 is YNFKEQ in the germline V gene. The CDR3: CASSPRGESSYNEQFF. In DNA form, the CDR3 reads TGTGCCAGCAGCCCACGGGGGGAAAGCTCCTACAATGAGCAGTTCTTC.

The chain employs TRBV10-1 and TRBJ2-5; D possibly corresponds to TRBD2 (5 bases). TRBJ2-7 explains the end of the DNA better; the J call may be wrong. Germline V gene lookup returns CDR1 WNHNN and CDR2 SYGVQD (reference sequence). The length of the CDR3 is 13 residues. This CDR3 is CASSPGVSYEQYF. The CDR3 coding sequence is TGCGCCAGCAGCCCCGGGGTTTCCTACGAGCAGTACTTC.

The J gene is TRBJ2-2, the V gene TRBV30; perhaps TRBD1 as D (6 bases). CDR3 length: 16 amino acids. Trimming took off 3 bases at V and 0 bases at J, with 14 bases between the two ends. Per germline, CDR1 GTSNPN and CDR2 SVGIG (reference sequence). CDR3 DNA sequence: TGTGCCTGGAGCCTCCGGGACAAGCCGAACACCGGGGAGCTGTTTTTT. This translates into CAWSLRDKPNTGELFF.